The 9 T cell receptor beta chains given below trace back to one sample, sequenced in a study of T cell responses to AZD1222 COVID-19 vaccine. TCRdb keeps only in-frame clones here, not all; method: immunoSEQ multiplex PCR. The table has about 140,000 clones, more than 80% seen once. The starting material was peripheral blood, obtained on day 0 of MenACWY control vaccination. The receptor set was obtained from an adult in good health.

The J gene is TRBJ2-7, the V gene TRBV11-3; D call uncertain. Trimming took off 4 bases at V and 7 bases at J, with 8 bases between the two ends. This CDR3 is built from 11 residues. Germline V CDR1 and CDR2: SGHNT, YENEEA. The CDR3 nucleotides are TGTGCCAGCAGCTCCGCCTGGGAGCAGTACTTC. It codes for CASSSAWEQYF.

The chain employs TRBV30 and TRBJ1-4; possibly TRBD1 for D (5 bases). Between the trimmed V and J ends, which lost 4 bases and 11 bases, there was a span of 14 bases. This CDR3 region has 12 residues. Germline CDR1 GTSNPN, CDR2 SVGIG (reference sequence). This CDR3 is CAWTGGGSKLFF. The CDR3, as DNA: TGTGCCTGGACGGGGGGGGGATCGAAACTGTTTTTT.

V gene TRBV3-1 (or the pseudogene TRBV3-2) combines with J gene TRBJ1-6, with 7 bases matching TRBD1. After removal of 5 bases from V and 6 bases from J, the junction contained 1 base not matched to a gene. This CDR3 comprises 13 residues. CDR1 and CDR2 (germline): LGHDT, YNNKEL (reference sequence). This chain's CDR3 is CASSDRANSPLHF. The CDR3 DNA follows: TGTGCCAGCAGCGACAGGGCTAATTCACCCCTCCACTTT.

This chain joins TRBV21-1 and TRBJ2-5; TRBD1, the table's D call, was not compared with the DNA. TRBV21-1 corresponds to a pseudogene. The CDR3 has 14 amino acids. DNA for the CDR3: TGTGCCAGCAGTTGGGCAGTCCCCCAAGAGACCCAGTACTTC. Encoded protein: CASSWAVPQETQYF.

The chain recombines TRBV19 with TRBJ1-5; 7 positions agree with TRBD1. The CDR3 has 14 residues. CDR1 LNHDA and CDR2 SQIVND come from the germline V gene (reference sequence). With V trimmed by 4 bases and J by 9 bases, 9 bases remained unmatched. The CDR3 DNA sequence: TGTGCCAGTAGTAGCCGACAGGGCTCGGGGCCCCAGCATTTT. Protein sequence: CASSSRQGSGPQHF. The variable domain in full, with the rest retrieved from reference TRBV19 and TRBJ1-5, is DGGITQSPKYLFRKEGQNVTLSCEQNLNHDAMYWYRQDPGQGLRLIYYSQIVNDFQKGDIAEGYSVSREKKESFPLTVTSAQKNPTAFYLCASSSRQGSGPQHFGDGTRLSIL.

The chain combines TRBV27 with TRBJ2-2; D could derive from TRBD1 or TRBD2 (5 bases each). Trimming cost V 6 bases and J 6 bases, with 20 bases left between them. The CDR3 is 16 residues long. The germline gives CDR1 MNHEY, CDR2 SMNVEV (reference sequence). As DNA, the CDR3 is TGTGCCAGCAGATTTACGCCGGGGCACGGGGCCGGGGAGCTGTTTTTT. Residues: CASRFTPGHGAGELFF.

This clone was seen once. V is TRBV21-1 and J is TRBJ2-7; TRBD2, the table's D call, lacks a check against the DNA. TRBV21-1 is a known pseudogene. The CDR3 contains 15 residues. CDR3 nucleotide sequence: TGTGCCAGCAGCAAAGTTGACGGGGGGGTTTACGAGCAGTACTTC. Encoded protein: CASSKVDGGVYEQYF.

This chain links TRBV24-1 with TRBJ2-1; D possibly corresponds to TRBD2 (7 bases). The germline CDR1 and CDR2 sequences are KGHDR and SFDVKD. This CDR3 has 16 residues. Trimming stripped 1 base from V and 7 bases from J, with 16 bases between. The CDR3 reads CATSDFPGDYRNEQFF. The CDR3 DNA reads as TGTGCCACCAGTGATTTTCCAGGGGACTACAGGAATGAGCAGTTCTTC.

In its sample, this clone was seen once. The V gene is TRBV7-2, the J gene TRBJ2-7; D is perhaps TRBD2 (7 bases). The V end lost 4 bases, the J end lost 12 bases, and 13 bases lay between the germline ends. The germline gives CDR1 SGHTA, CDR2 FQGNSA. The CDR3 covers 11 residues. CDR3 sequence (DNA): TGTGCCAGCAGCTCCGGGGGGCGTGGGTACTTC. Its protein product is CASSSGGRGYF.